These 14 T cell receptor beta chains came from one sample sequenced in a study of cytotoxic CD8 clonotypes in ibrutinib-treated CLL. Sequencing used immunoSEQ multiplex PCR; TCRdb keeps in-frame clones, though not all of them. Of more than 200,000 clones in the sample, 65% to 80% were seen once. Sequenced here: PBMCs, sampled after 12 months of ibrutinib treatment. Receptors were obtained from a human donor with chronic lymphocytic leukemia.

The chain recombines TRBV7-2 with TRBJ2-7; D gene ambiguous. Germline assignment: CDR1 SGHTA and CDR2 FQGNSA. The V end was cut by 5 bases, the J end by 3 bases, with 11 bases between. The CDR3 runs 13 residues. CDR3 in amino acids: CASSDPQSYEQYF. The CDR3 bases are TGTGCCAGCAGCGATCCACAAAGCTACGAGCAGTACTTC.

The chain is built from TRBV28 and TRBJ1-5; D ambiguous. The CDR3 is 12 residues long. Trimming cost V 6 bases and J 1 base, with 4 bases left between them. Germline V gene sequence: CDR1 MDHEN, CDR2 SYDVKM. As DNA, the CDR3 is TGTGCCAGCAGGAAGAGCAATCAGCCCCAGCATTTT. Translating gives CASRKSNQPQHF.

The chain uses TRBV11-2 and TRBJ2-3, with 7 bases fitting TRBD1. This CDR3 has 15 residues. CDR1 SGHAT and CDR2 FQNNGV come from the germline V gene. The ends lost 4 bases at V and 2 bases at J; junction bases unmatched: 6. The CDR3 protein is CASSYRDRTTDTQYF. CDR3 coding DNA: TGTGCCAGCAGCTACCGGGACAGAACCACAGATACGCAGTATTTT.

This clone came up a few times. V usage is TRBV4-2 and J usage is TRBJ2-7; no firm D call. V was trimmed by 4 bases and J by 4 bases, leaving 11 bases between them. Looked up from germline, CDR1 is LGHNA and CDR2 is YNFKEQ. This CDR3 spans 13 amino acids. Written as DNA, the CDR3 is TGTGCCAGCAGCCGAGGCATCTCATACGAGCAGTACTTC. Amino acid sequence: CASSRGISYEQYF.

This clone was counted a few times. This chain joins TRBV19 and TRBJ1-5, with D maybe TRBD1 (5 bases). The CDR3 covers 13 residues. V lost 5 bases, J lost 7 bases, and 12 bases lay in between. The germline V gene has CDR1 LNHDA and CDR2 SQIVND (reference sequence). This chain's CDR3 is CASSVDRRQPQHF. In nucleotides, the CDR3 is TGTGCCAGTAGTGTTGACAGACGGCAGCCCCAGCATTTT.

This clone occurred many times. Mismatch with germline at one junction end may stem from a read error. The chain recombines TRBV7-7 with TRBJ2-2, with no clear D. Germline assignment: CDR1 SSHAT and CDR2 FNYEAQ (reference sequence). The CDR3 covers 13 residues. The CDR3 here is CASSLTHTGELFF. CDR3 DNA: TGTGCTAGCAGCTTAACTCACACCGGGGAGCTGTTTTTT. The full variable domain, rest sourced from reference TRBV7-7 and TRBJ2-2, is GAGVSQSPRYKVTKRGQDVTLRCDPISSHATLYWYQQALGQGPEFLTYFNYEAQPDKSGLPSDRFSAERPEGSISTLTIQRTEQRDSAMYRCASSLTHTGELFFGEGSRLTVL.

The chain uses TRBV19 and TRBJ1-5, with D possibly TRBD1 on 5 matching bases. The CDR3 has 17 residues. Trimming took off 3 bases at V and 6 bases at J, with 21 bases between the two ends. Germline V gene sequence: CDR1 LNHDA, CDR2 SQIVND (reference sequence). CDR3 DNA: TGTGCCAGTAGTATTGGCCGGCGGAGGGGTGATGGTCAGCCCCAGCATTTT. Its protein is CASSIGRRRGDGQPQHF. The variable domain in full, with the rest retrieved from reference TRBV19 and TRBJ1-5, is DGGITQSPKYLFRKEGQNVTLSCEQNLNHDAMYWYRQDPGQGLRLIYYSQIVNDFQKGDIAEGYSVSREKKESFPLTVTSAQKNPTAFYLCASSIGRRRGDGQPQHFGDGTRLSIL.

This chain links TRBV7-2 with TRBJ2-7; no firm D call. V lost 0 bases, J lost 3 bases, and 6 bases lay in between. Germline V CDR1 and CDR2: SGHTA, FQGNSA. The CDR3 spans 13 residues. CDR3 amino acids: CASSLARRYEQYF. The CDR3 DNA is TGTGCCAGCAGCTTAGCCAGACGCTACGAGCAGTACTTC.

This clone was seen at least ten times. The rearrangement joins TRBV5-1 to TRBJ1-1, with a tentative D call TRBD1 (6 bases). The CDR3 has 14 amino acids. Trimming took off 5 bases at V and 4 bases at J, with 15 bases between the two ends. Germline V lookup: CDR1 SGHRS, CDR2 YFSETQ. CDR3: CASSYRAGATEAFF. For the CDR3, the DNA is TGCGCCAGCAGTTACAGGGCTGGGGCCACTGAAGCTTTCTTT. Together with reference TRBV5-1 and TRBJ1-1, the CDR3 gives the full variable domain: KAGVTQTPRYLIKTRGQQVTLSCSPISGHRSVSWYQQTPGQGLQFLFEYFSETQRNKGNFPGRFSGRQFSNSRSEMNVSTLELGDSALYLCASSYRAGATEAFFGQGTRLTVV.

The J gene is TRBJ2-7, the V gene TRBV5-1; 9 bases fit TRBD1. The CDR3 extends over 15 amino acids. Trimming removed 4 bases from V and 6 bases from J; junction bases left unmatched: 11. Per germline, CDR1 SGHRS and CDR2 YFSETQ. CDR3 nucleotide sequence: TGCGCCAGCAGCATCTCCGGGACAGGGTTGAGCGAGCAGTACTTC. It yields the protein CASSISGTGLSEQYF.

V and J are TRBV25-1 and TRBJ2-4, with 10 bases identical to TRBD1. The ends lost 2 bases at V and 3 bases at J; junction bases unmatched: 1. Germline CDR1 reads MGHDK; CDR2 reads SYGVNS. The CDR3 covers 15 residues. CDR3 amino acids: CASSEGQGGKNIQYF. CDR3 DNA: TGTGCCAGCAGTGAAGGACAGGGGGGCAAAAACATTCAGTACTTC. Full variable domain (rest looked up from reference TRBV25-1 and TRBJ2-4): EADIYQTPRYLVIGTGKKITLECSQTMGHDKMYWYQQDPGMELHLIHYSYGVNSTEKGDLSSESTVSRIRTEHFPLTLESARPSHTSQYLCASSEGQGGKNIQYFGAGTRLSVL.

This sequence joins TRBV4-1 and TRBJ1-1; D is possibly TRBD1 (5 bases). The V gene's germline CDR1 is MGHRA and CDR2 YSYEKL. The CDR3 sequence is 16 residues long. The V gene lost 3 bases and the J gene lost 4 bases, with 18 bases spanning the gap. The CDR3 DNA reads TGCGCCAGCAGCCAGAAAGACGGGGGGGGTGGCACTGAAGCTTTCTTT. Residues: CASSQKDGGGGTEAFF.

This clone was observed a few times. The rearrangement links TRBV12-5 to TRBJ1-5; 7 bases agree with TRBD1. CDR3 length: 14 amino acids. V lost 5 bases and J lost 2; bases outside the gene matches: 3. CDR1 and CDR2 (germline): LGHNT, FRNRAP. The CDR3 nucleotides read TGTGCTAGTGGTGAAGGACAGGGCAATCAGCCCCAGCATTTT. Encoded protein: CASGEGQGNQPQHF.

The rearrangement joins TRBV13 to TRBJ1-4, with D maybe TRBD1 (5 bases). The CDR3 extends over 16 amino acids. V was cut by 5 bases and J by 0 bases, with 13 bases left in between. Germline CDR1 reads PRHDT; CDR2 reads FYEKMQ (reference sequence). CDR3 loop: CASSPRGAATNEKLFF. Written as DNA, the CDR3 is TGTGCCAGCAGCCCCAGAGGGGCTGCAACTAATGAAAAACTGTTTTTT.